These 14 T cell receptor beta chains share one sample of origin, sequenced in a study of T cells in Graves' hyperthyroidism and ophthalmopathy. Researchers took RNA transcripts and amplified the TCR beta CDR3 regions from them. When the TCR CDR3 underwent first-round RT-PCR, the HTBI primer set was used. One entry per CDR3 protein results from TCRdb running MiXCR on the multiplex PCR reads. Counted here are around 490,000 distinct CDR3 sequences, about 20% occurring once; the ten biggest clones make up over 45%. Specimen: blood. These receptors were taken from a man aged 35 to 55 with Graves' ophthalmopathy.

This clonotype was seen at least ten times. J is TRBJ2-5 and V is TRBV30; 9 positions agree with TRBD2. V lost 2 bases, J lost 4 bases, and 11 bases stayed unmatched. The CDR3 runs to 16 residues. Germline CDR1 and CDR2: GTSNPN and SVGIG (reference sequence). DNA for the CDR3: TGTGCCTGGAGTTTCGGGGTAGCGGGAGTGGTAGAGACCCAGTACTTC. This gives the protein CAWSFGVAGVVETQYF. The whole variable domain, filled in from reference TRBV30 and TRBJ2-5, reads SQTIHQWPATLVQPVGSPLSLECTVEGTSNPNLYWYRQAAGRGLQLLFYSVGIGQISSEVPQNLSASRPQDRQFILSSKKLLLSDSGFYLCAWSFGVAGVVETQYFGPGTRLLVL.

V and J are TRBV6-2 or TRBV6-3 and TRBJ2-3; TRBD2 aligns across 14 bases. CDR1 is MNHEY and CDR2 is SVGEGT in the germline V gene. CDR3 length: 21 residues. V gave up 6 bases and J gave up 0 bases; unmatched junction bases: 17. The CDR3 spells CASSHEAPTSGGVASTDTQYF. The CDR3 nucleotides are TGTGCCAGCAGCCACGAAGCCCCGACTAGCGGGGGGGTAGCTAGCACAGATACGCAGTATTTT.

Ten or more counts support this clonotype. The genes are TRBV2 and TRBJ1-5; D unresolved. The germline V and J ends were trimmed by 3 bases and 2 bases, with 8 bases remaining between them. This CDR3 spans 14 amino acids. Germline CDR1 and CDR2: SNHLY and FYNNEI. This chain's CDR3 is CASSEKEGNQPQHF. The DNA for the CDR3 is TGTGCCAGCAGTGAGAAGGAGGGCAATCAGCCCCAGCATTTT.

About this clonotype itself: This may stem from a read error, because a much larger clone lies one nucleotide away. The chain uses TRBV3-1 and TRBJ2-1; possibly TRBD2 for D (5 bases). V dropped 6 bases and J dropped 6 bases, with 15 bases sitting between them. This CDR3 comprises 14 residues. Per germline, CDR1 LGHDT and CDR2 YNNKEL (reference sequence). The CDR3 bases are TGTGCCAGCAGTTTAGGTCTAGCACTCAATGAGCAGTTCTTC. Protein: CASSLGLALNEQFF.

V and J are TRBV6-2 or TRBV6-3 and TRBJ1-6; D might be TRBD1 (6 bases). Germline V lookup: CDR1 MNHEY, CDR2 SVGEGT. V lost 8 bases, J lost 4 bases, and 15 bases lay in between. The CDR3 totals 15 residues. The CDR3 DNA reads as TGTGCCAGCTGTCGACAGGCGACATATAATTCACCCCTCCACTTT. As protein: CASCRQATYNSPLHF.

This chain uses TRBV6-1 with TRBJ2-3, with 8 nucleotides matching TRBD2. CDR3 length: 15 residues. Germline values: CDR1 MNHNS, CDR2 SASEGT. V dropped 7 bases and J dropped 5; count of bases not matched to a gene: 11. The CDR3 DNA reads as TGTGCCAGCAAAGGGGCAGCGGGGGTTGAAGATACGCAGTATTTT. Amino acids: CASKGAAGVEDTQYF.

This chain joins TRBV5-4 and TRBJ2-1; 8 bases agree with TRBD2. Trimming removed 4 bases from V and 7 bases from J; junction bases left unmatched: 7. CDR1 is SGHNT and CDR2 is YYREEE in the germline V gene (reference sequence). The CDR3 consists of 14 residues. The CDR3, as DNA: TGTGCCAGCAGCGCTCCGGGACTAGTGAATGAGCAGTTCTTC. It is translated as CASSAPGLVNEQFF.

The chain is built from TRBV6-1 and TRBJ1-1; 8 positions agree with TRBD1. Trimming cost V 5 bases and J 1 base; bases outside gene matches: 9. Germline V gives CDR1 MNHNS, CDR2 SASEGT. The CDR3 covers 16 residues. The CDR3 DNA reads as TGTGCCAGCAGTTCCCGCCCCGGGACAGGGAACACTGAAGCTTTCTTT. Its translation: CASSSRPGTGNTEAFF.

The V and J genes are TRBV5-8 and TRBJ2-7, with D perhaps matching TRBD2 (5 bases). This CDR3 comprises 13 residues. V shed 4 bases and J shed 6 bases, with 14 bases lying between them. Germline V gene data show CDR1 as SGHTS and CDR2 as YDEGEE. The CDR3 sequence: CASSNGVSPEQYF. CDR3 DNA sequence: TGTGCCAGCAGCAACGGGGTATCCCCCGAGCAGTACTTC.

This clonotype was seen a few times. The chain couples TRBV12-3 or TRBV12-4 to TRBJ1-6; weak D call: TRBD1 (5 bases). The CDR3 contains 16 residues. The ends were cut back, 2 bases at V and 0 bases at J, with 8 bases in the middle. The DNA for the CDR3 is TGTGCCAGCAGTTTAAAGGGGATCTCCTATAATTCACCCCTCCACTTT. It codes for CASSLKGISYNSPLHF.

A few counts support this clonotype. This rearrangement joins TRBV28 to TRBJ1-1; a possible D gene is TRBD1 (6 bases). The CDR3 covers 15 residues. Germline lookup yields CDR1 MDHEN and CDR2 SYDVKM. The V end was cut by 7 bases, the J end by 7 bases, with 22 bases between. CDR3 nucleotides: TGTGCCAGCACTTCCCCGGCCTTAGGGGGTCTTGAAGCTTTCTTT. This gives the protein CASTSPALGGLEAFF.

This clonotype was picked up a small number of times. The J gene is TRBJ2-1, the V gene TRBV5-5; TRBD2 agrees at 12 bases. Germline V gene lookup returns CDR1 SGHKS and CDR2 YYEKEE (reference sequence). Unmatched junction bases numbered 3, after V lost 1 base and J lost 4 bases. The CDR3 is 16 amino acids. The CDR3 DNA is TGTGCCAGCAGCTTGACTAGCGGGGGGCTTTACAATGAGCAGTTCTTC. This encodes CASSLTSGGLYNEQFF.

This clonotype has a handful of counts. This CDR3 is CSARGRSEAFF. The CDR3 coding sequence is TGCAGTGCTAGGGGACGATCTGAAGCTTTCTTT. V gene TRBV20-1 combines with J gene TRBJ1-1, with a possible D match to TRBD1 (5 bases). V was clipped by 3 bases and J by 6 bases, with 8 bases between them. Germline values: CDR1 DFQATT, CDR2 SNEGSKA (reference sequence). The CDR3 consists of 11 residues.

The rearrangement joins TRBV20-1 to TRBJ1-1; unclear D gene. CDR3 size: 14 residues. Per the germline V gene, CDR1 is DFQATT and CDR2 is SNEGSKA (reference sequence). The V end was cut by 3 bases, the J end by 1 base, with 12 bases between. The CDR3: CSARILRENTEAFF. The CDR3 DNA is TGCAGTGCTAGGATCCTTCGGGAGAACACTGAAGCTTTCTTT.